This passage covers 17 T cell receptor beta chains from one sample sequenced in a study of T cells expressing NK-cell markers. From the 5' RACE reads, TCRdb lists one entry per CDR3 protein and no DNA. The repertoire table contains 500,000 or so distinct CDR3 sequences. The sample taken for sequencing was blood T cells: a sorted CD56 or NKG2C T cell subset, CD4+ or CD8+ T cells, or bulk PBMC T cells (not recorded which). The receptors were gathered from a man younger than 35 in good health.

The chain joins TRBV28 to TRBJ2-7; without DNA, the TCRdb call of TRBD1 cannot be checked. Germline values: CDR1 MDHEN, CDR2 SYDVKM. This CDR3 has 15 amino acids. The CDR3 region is CASSFPGQGQVEQYF.

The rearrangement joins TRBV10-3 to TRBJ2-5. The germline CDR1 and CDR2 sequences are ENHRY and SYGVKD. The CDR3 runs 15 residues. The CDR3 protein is CAISDRLRDQETQYF.

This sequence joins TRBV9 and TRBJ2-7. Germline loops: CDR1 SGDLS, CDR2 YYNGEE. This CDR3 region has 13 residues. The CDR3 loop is CASSRQATYEQYF.

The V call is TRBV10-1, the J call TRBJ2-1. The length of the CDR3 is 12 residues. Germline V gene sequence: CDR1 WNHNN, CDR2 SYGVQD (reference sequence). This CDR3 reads CASSVSIGEQFF.

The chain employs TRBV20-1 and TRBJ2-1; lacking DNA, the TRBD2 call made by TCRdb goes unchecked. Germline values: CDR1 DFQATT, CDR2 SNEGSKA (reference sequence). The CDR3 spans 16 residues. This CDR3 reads CSARVKTSGRVGEQFF.

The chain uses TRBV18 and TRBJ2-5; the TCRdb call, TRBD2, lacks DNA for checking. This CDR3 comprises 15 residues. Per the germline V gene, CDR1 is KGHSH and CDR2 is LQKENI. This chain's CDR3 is CASSPQREGLETQYF.

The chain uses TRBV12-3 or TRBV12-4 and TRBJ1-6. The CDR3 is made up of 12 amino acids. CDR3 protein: CASSQYGDPLHF.

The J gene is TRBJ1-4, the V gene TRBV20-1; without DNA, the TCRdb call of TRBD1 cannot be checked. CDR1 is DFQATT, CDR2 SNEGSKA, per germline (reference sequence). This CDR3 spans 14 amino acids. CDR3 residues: CSVLGGQTNEKLFF.

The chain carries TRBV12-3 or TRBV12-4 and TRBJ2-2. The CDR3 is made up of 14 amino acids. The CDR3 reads CASSVSNSAGELFF.

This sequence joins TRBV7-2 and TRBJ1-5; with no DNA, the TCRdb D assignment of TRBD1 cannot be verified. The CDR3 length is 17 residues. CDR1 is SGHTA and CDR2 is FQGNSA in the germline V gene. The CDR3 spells CASSLGQGQGYNQPQHF.

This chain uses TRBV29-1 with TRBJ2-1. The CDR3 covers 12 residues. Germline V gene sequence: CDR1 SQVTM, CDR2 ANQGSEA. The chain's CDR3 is CSVGGSYNEQFF.

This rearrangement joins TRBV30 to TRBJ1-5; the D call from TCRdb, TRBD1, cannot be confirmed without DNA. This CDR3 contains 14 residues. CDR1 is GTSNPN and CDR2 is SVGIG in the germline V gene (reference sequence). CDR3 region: CAWSPTGENQPQHF.

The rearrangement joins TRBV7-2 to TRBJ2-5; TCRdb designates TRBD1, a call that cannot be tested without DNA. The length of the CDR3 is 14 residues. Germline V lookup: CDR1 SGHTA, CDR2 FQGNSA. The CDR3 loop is CASSLHPLQETQYF.

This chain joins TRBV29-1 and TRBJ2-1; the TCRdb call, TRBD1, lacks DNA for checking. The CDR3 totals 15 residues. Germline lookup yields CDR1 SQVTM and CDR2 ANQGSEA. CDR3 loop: CSVEETGHPYNEQFF.

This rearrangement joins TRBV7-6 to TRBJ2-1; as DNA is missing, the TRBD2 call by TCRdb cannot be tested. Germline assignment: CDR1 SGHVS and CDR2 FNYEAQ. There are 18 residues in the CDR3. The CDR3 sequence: CASSLSLSDGALRNEQFF.

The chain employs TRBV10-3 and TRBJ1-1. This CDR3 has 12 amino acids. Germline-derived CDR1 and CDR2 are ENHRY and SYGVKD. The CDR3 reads CAIGARNTEAFF.

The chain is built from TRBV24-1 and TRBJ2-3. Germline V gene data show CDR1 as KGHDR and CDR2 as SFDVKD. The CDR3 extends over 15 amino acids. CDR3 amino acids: CATSDPARSLGTQYF.